Reported below is one TCR beta chain. Its antigen remains unidentified. No much larger clone exists at a distance of one base, and base qualities are not known. The data derive from a study of T cell responses to AZD1222 COVID-19 vaccine (dated by TCRdb to about 2021). Concerning the study at large: AZD1222 recipients whose second dose came at about 4 weeks and those whose second dose came at about 12 weeks were combined into one group, since spike-specific TCR depth and breadth did not differ between the two schedules. TCR sequencing was performed for 230 to 250 trial participants, of whom about 210 were given two doses of AZD1222 and around 26 were given two doses of MenACWY control vaccine. Trial participants were enrolled into age subgroups of 18-55, 56-69 and 70-plus years, which contained roughly 140, 27 and 60 TCR-sequenced participants, respectively. Results and caveats for the whole study, not just this receptor: The 56-69-year group was small, and its depth increase did not reach significance, likely because of low power. The vaccine-associated CD4 TCRs covered the entire spike protein, and the dominant responses fell in regions 160-218 and 743-854. Because no day 14 peak-response samples were available, repertoires were characterized only after the peak T cell response. After two AZD1222 doses, spike-specific TCR breadth and depth were significantly higher than at day 0 and than in MenACWY recipients. Only five to seven AZD1222 recipients were SARS-CoV-2 seropositive at baseline, limiting conclusions about previously exposed vaccinees. Reportedly, almost half of the unique spike-specific TCRs recognized epitopes lying outside the regions that are mutated in the B.1.351 and B.1.1.7 variants. Most participants were white British and females outnumbered males, and the authors suggested that clonal diversity may have been underestimated.

The CDR3 regions of human TCRbeta chains were analyzed by immunosequencing. Per the source publication's procedure: Repertoire TCRs were matched against a reference library of SARS-CoV-2-specific TCRs generated with the MIRA antigen-specificity platform. Breadth meant the fraction of unique TCRs that were SARS-CoV-2-associated, whereas depth meant the fraction of total T cells that were SARS-CoV-2-associated. Using the MIRA data, each spike-specific TCR was mapped to the spike region that the TCR reacts to and placed in a CD4 or CD8 class. Log10-transformed breadth and depth values were compared by one-way ANOVA with Sidak's multiple comparisons tests. TCRdb limited this immuneACCESS table to in-frame rearrangements with V and J called. A share of clones is missing; checked studies link under half to unresolved V genes, and the rest is unexplained. V, J and clone size are those of that table, while D and trimming were read from the DNA. Within this sample are 82,000 or so clones, with 90% of them counted one time only. The ten largest clonotypes hold around 4.9% of the sample.

The time point label for this specimen denotes: baseline before first vaccination. The vaccinee samples were drawn from two UK trials, COV001 and COV002, one of which was a single-blind randomized controlled phase 2/3 trial testing AZD1222 (ChAdOx1 nCoV-19) in healthy adults. Trial participant PBMC samples were collected at day 0 and day 28 after the second dose for TCRbeta chain sequencing. Material: peripheral blood, obtained on day 0 of AZD1222 vaccination. The sequence was obtained from an adult in good health.

The DNA reads as follows: TGTGCCAGCAGGTCCCCCGGGACCGCGAACACTGAAGCTTTCTTT. It translates as CASRSPGTANTEAFF. The chain is encoded by TRBV5-5 joined to TRBJ1-1; the D gene is perhaps TRBD1, from 5 matching bases. The V end loses 5 bases and the J end loses 1 base, and a stretch of 15 bases separates them. The germline V gene (reference sequence) specifies SGHKS as CDR1 and YYEKEE as CDR2. Spanning cysteine to phenylalanine, the CDR3 consists of 15 amino acids. The only DNA kept is the CDR3, 45 bases in frame from the first base.